One sample yielded the 21 T cell receptor beta chains listed below, sequenced in a study of immune cell composition in non-small cell lung cancer. The normal lung sample lay at least 3 cm, and maximally far, from the tumour. The data were produced by immunoSEQ multiplex PCR, yet TCRdb's version contains in-frame clones alone and is incomplete. The sample yields roughly 9,500 clones, around 77% seen once. Material: non-adjacent lung tissue. The receptors stem from a human donor with non-small cell lung cancer.

The J gene is TRBJ2-7, the V gene TRBV7-3, with 11 nucleotides matching TRBD2. The junction had 3 bases not matched to a gene; V was cut back by 5 bases and J by 6 bases. The CDR3 is 13 amino acids. The germline V gene encodes CDR1 SGHTA and CDR2 FQGTGA. CDR3 sequence: CASSPLAGGEQYF. The CDR3 bases are TGTGCCAGCAGCCCGCTAGCGGGAGGCGAGCAGTACTTC.

The gene calls are TRBV25-1 and TRBJ1-4; the D gene is possibly TRBD1 (6 bases). This CDR3 spans 16 amino acids. V lost 5 bases and J 0 bases, leaving 13 bases between the germline ends. CDR1 is MGHDK and CDR2 is SYGVNS in the germline V gene. The DNA of the CDR3 is TGTGCCAGCAGTACAGGGAAGGGAGCAACTAATGAAAAACTGTTTTTT. Residues: CASSTGKGATNEKLFF.

The CDR3: CASSQEGAGGTSYEQYF. CDR3 in DNA: TGCGCCAGCAGCCAAGAGGGGGCGGGGGGGACTTCCTACGAGCAGTACTTC. This chain connects TRBV4-3 to TRBJ2-7; 9 nucleotides agree with TRBD2. Trimming at V came to 0 bases and at J to 1 base, leaving 7 bases not matched to a gene. The CDR3 runs 17 residues. Germline V lookup: CDR1 LGHNA, CDR2 YSLEER.

This chain joins TRBV6-1 and TRBJ1-2, with unresolved D. Trimming took off 6 bases at V and 0 bases at J, with 8 bases between the two ends. CDR1 is MNHNS, CDR2 SASEGT, per germline. The CDR3 has 13 amino acids. CDR3 sequence reads: CASRFPSNYGYTF. CDR3 in DNA: TGTGCCAGCAGGTTCCCATCTAACTATGGCTACACCTTC.

This clone was seen a handful of times. The V and J genes are TRBV28 and TRBJ1-2; no clear D gene. V was clipped by 2 bases and J by 3 bases, with 4 bases between them. The CDR3 has 12 amino acids. Germline assignment: CDR1 MDHEN and CDR2 SYDVKM. CDR3 DNA: TGTGCCAGCAGTTTAGGTGACTATGGCTACACCTTC. It specifies CASSLGDYGYTF.

The V call is TRBV11-3, the J call TRBJ2-5; the D gene is possibly TRBD2 (7 bases). The ends were cut back, 2 bases at V and 5 bases at J, with 27 bases in the middle. The germline V gene has CDR1 SGHNT and CDR2 YENEEA. The CDR3 covers 19 residues. The CDR3 DNA is TGTGCCAGCAGCTTAAGGCCGAGGTGGGCGGGGGCAGTTGGGGAGACCCAGTACTTC. Its translation is CASSLRPRWAGAVGETQYF.

This sequence joins TRBV7-2 and TRBJ1-2; D unclear. V was cut by 1 base and J by 4 bases, with 10 bases left in between. This CDR3 comprises 14 residues. Germline V gene lookup returns CDR1 SGHTA and CDR2 FQGNSA. The CDR3 DNA sequence: TGTGCCAGCAGCTTAGGAATGCAAGGCTATGGCTACACCTTC. This encodes CASSLGMQGYGYTF.

The chain couples TRBV7-2 to TRBJ2-3; D perhaps matches TRBD2 (7 bases). CDR3 length: 15 amino acids. Germline values: CDR1 SGHTA, CDR2 FQGNSA. Trimming cost V 3 bases and J 2 bases, with 12 bases left between them. Written as DNA, the CDR3 is TGTGCCAGCAGCTTCGGGGGGCATCTCACAGATACGCAGTATTTT. This gives the protein CASSFGGHLTDTQYF.

The count of this clone is one. J is TRBJ2-5 and V is TRBV19; perhaps TRBD2 as D (7 bases). The CDR3 has 14 residues. Germline CDR1 reads LNHDA; CDR2 reads SQIVND (reference sequence). V was shortened by 9 bases and J by 6 bases, with 20 bases between the two germline ends. As DNA, the CDR3 is TGTGCCAGCTCGACATACAGGGAGGGGAAGACCCAGTACTTC. As protein: CASSTYREGKTQYF. Full variable domain (rest looked up from reference TRBV19 and TRBJ2-5): DGGITQSPKYLFRKEGQNVTLSCEQNLNHDAMYWYRQDPGQGLRLIYYSQIVNDFQKGDIAEGYSVSREKKESFPLTVTSAQKNPTAFYLCASSTYREGKTQYFGPGTRLLVL.

This chain links TRBV4-2 with TRBJ2-2; TRBD2 agrees at 7 bases. Germline V gene data show CDR1 as LGHNA and CDR2 as YNFKEQ. The V and J ends lost 2 bases and 5 bases, in that order; junction bases with no gene match: 8. CDR3 length: 16 amino acids. In nucleotides, the CDR3 is TGTGCCAGCAGCCAAAATTGGGGACTAAATACCGGGGAGCTGTTTTTT. Translating it yields CASSQNWGLNTGELFF.

V gene TRBV28 combines with J gene TRBJ1-1; 8 nucleotides agree with TRBD1. V shed 5 bases and J 4 bases; nucleotides not matched to a gene: 9. This CDR3 is built from 15 residues. Germline assignment: CDR1 MDHEN and CDR2 SYDVKM. The CDR3 nucleotides read TGTGCCAGCAGTCCCTTTTATACAGGGGGCACTGAAGCTTTCTTT. Its protein product is CASSPFYTGGTEAFF.

The chain is built from TRBV5-4 and TRBJ2-5; 10 nucleotides match TRBD2. With 0 bases clipped from V and 2 bases from J, the junction kept 4 bases outside the gene matches. This CDR3 is built from 16 residues. CDR1 SGHNT and CDR2 YYREEE come from the germline V gene (reference sequence). For the CDR3, the DNA is TGTGCCAGCAGCTTGGCGACTAGCGGGTGGCAAGAGACCCAGTACTTC. Its protein is CASSLATSGWQETQYF.

Concerning this clone itself: An end of the junction does not agree with germline; a read error may underlie this. This chain uses TRBV6-1 with TRBJ2-1; D is possibly TRBD1 or TRBD2 (5 bases each). Germline V lookup: CDR1 MNHNS, CDR2 SASEGT. The CDR3 spans 13 residues. Written as DNA, the CDR3 is TGTGTCAGCAATAATCAGAGGGGCAATGAGCAGTTCTTC. Amino acid sequence: CVSNNQRGNEQFF.

The chain joins TRBV6-1 to TRBJ2-1; no clear D. The CDR3 totals 14 residues. V was pared by 1 base and J by 5 bases, with 9 bases between. CDR1 and CDR2 (germline): MNHNS, SASEGT. The CDR3 DNA is TGTGCCAGCAGTGAAGTACAGCCCGACAATGAGCAGTTCTTC. Amino acids: CASSEVQPDNEQFF.

The chain employs TRBV21-1 and TRBJ1-2. TRBV21-1 corresponds to a pseudogene. This CDR3 is 16 amino acids long. The CDR3 coding sequence is TGTGCCAGCAGCAAAGGAGTCGAACGCCTTCCCTATGGCTACACCTTC. This translates into CASSKGVERLPYGYTF.

V and J are TRBV18 and TRBJ1-2; possibly TRBD1 for D (5 bases). CDR3 length: 13 amino acids. Trimming cost V 3 bases and J 12 bases, with 17 bases left between them. Germline V lookup: CDR1 KGHSH, CDR2 LQKENI. The CDR3 DNA sequence: TGTGCCAGCTCACCGCAGGCCCGGGGCGTTGACACCTTC. It translates to CASSPQARGVDTF.

The sample holds a few counts of this clone. This chain uses TRBV28 with TRBJ1-1; D ambiguous. V shed 3 bases and J shed 2 bases, with 16 bases lying between them. Germline V gene lookup returns CDR1 MDHEN and CDR2 SYDVKM. This CDR3 is built from 16 residues. The CDR3 nucleotides read TGTGCCAGCAGTTTTCATAGGGCACAGCCAAACACTGAAGCTTTCTTT. Translated: CASSFHRAQPNTEAFF. The full variable domain, completed using reference TRBV28 and TRBJ1-1, is DVKVTQSSRYLVKRTGEKVFLECVQDMDHENMFWYRQDPGLGLRLIYFSYDVKMKEKGDIPEGYSVSREKKERFSLILESASTNQTSMYLCASSFHRAQPNTEAFFGQGTRLTVV.

V gene TRBV30 combines with J gene TRBJ1-2; no firm D call. The CDR3 loop spans 13 amino acids. Germline V gene lookup returns CDR1 GTSNPN and CDR2 SVGIG (reference sequence). V was shortened by 0 bases and J by 4 bases, with 9 bases between the two germline ends. CDR3 DNA: TGTGCCTGGAGTGTCGGAACAGTCTATGGCTACACCTTC. Protein sequence: CAWSVGTVYGYTF.

In this sample, this clone turned up once. The chain combines TRBV28 with TRBJ2-3; a possible D gene is TRBD2 (5 bases). V was pared by 11 bases and J by 0 bases, with 15 bases between. CDR1 MDHEN and CDR2 SYDVKM come from the germline V gene. The CDR3 runs to 14 residues. The CDR3: CALTSGGSTDTQYF. The CDR3 DNA sequence: TGTGCCCTAACGTCTGGCGGGAGCACAGATACGCAGTATTTT. Full variable domain (missing parts from reference TRBV28 and TRBJ2-3): DVKVTQSSRYLVKRTGEKVFLECVQDMDHENMFWYRQDPGLGLRLIYFSYDVKMKEKGDIPEGYSVSREKKERFSLILESASTNQTSMYLCALTSGGSTDTQYFGPGTRLTVL.

The chain recombines TRBV27 with TRBJ2-7; D is uncertain. Germline values: CDR1 MNHEY, CDR2 SMNVEV (reference sequence). The CDR3 is made up of 13 amino acids. V was pared by 5 bases and J by 1 base, with 9 bases between. The CDR3 protein is CASSPRISYEQYF. CDR3 in DNA: TGTGCCAGCAGTCCCCGAATTTCCTACGAGCAGTACTTC.

The chain is built from TRBV4-1 and TRBJ2-1; 8 bases agree with TRBD2. CDR3 length: 14 amino acids. V shed 0 bases, J shed 15 bases, and the junction held 10 bases outside the gene matches. Germline CDR1 reads MGHRA; CDR2 reads YSYEKL. The CDR3 coding sequence is TGCGCCAGCAGCCAAGATAGGGAGGCGGGGGGTGCGTTCTTC. It specifies CASSQDREAGGAFF.